A single sample is the source of the 20 T cell receptor beta chains below, sequenced in a study of PD-1 blockade in classical Hodgkin lymphoma. All patients relapsed after autologous stem cell transplantation, and brentuximab vedotin exposure varied. Produced via immunoSEQ multiplex PCR; TCRdb's table is partial and in-frame only. The repertoire consists of tens of thousands of clones, with 85% to 90% occurring once and the leading ten covering roughly 10%. This specimen consisted of peripheral blood mononuclear cells (PBMCs), obtained before the second cycle of nivolumab. The receptors stem from a human donor with classical Hodgkin lymphoma.

V gene TRBV5-8 combines with J gene TRBJ2-5, with TRBD2 matching over 7 bases. Germline values: CDR1 SGHTS, CDR2 YDEGEE. The CDR3 is 12 amino acids. V lost 3 bases, J lost 4 bases, and 0 bases stayed unmatched. The CDR3 loop is CASSSSGETQYF. CDR3 DNA: TGTGCCAGCAGCTCTAGCGGAGAGACCCAGTACTTC.

The chain joins TRBV2 to TRBJ2-7; D remains unclear. This CDR3 has 13 residues. Germline CDR1 and CDR2: SNHLY and FYNNEI. V was clipped by 4 bases and J by 1 base, with 8 bases between them. CDR3 loop: CASSGSESYEQYF. CDR3 coding DNA: TGTGCCAGCAGTGGGTCCGAATCCTACGAGCAGTACTTC.

The chain has TRBV19 and TRBJ1-1; a weak D match, TRBD1 (5 bases). This CDR3 is built from 14 residues. V was cut by 3 bases and J by 4 bases, with 12 bases left in between. Germline V gives CDR1 LNHDA, CDR2 SQIVND (reference sequence). CDR3 bases: TGTGCCAGTAGTATGGGTCGGGGACTCACTGAAGCTTTCTTT. It encodes CASSMGRGLTEAFF. Full variable domain (remainder filled in from reference TRBV19 and TRBJ1-1): DGGITQSPKYLFRKEGQNVTLSCEQNLNHDAMYWYRQDPGQGLRLIYYSQIVNDFQKGDIAEGYSVSREKKESFPLTVTSAQKNPTAFYLCASSMGRGLTEAFFGQGTRLTVV.

V is TRBV28 and J is TRBJ1-6, with D uncertain. V was shortened by 8 bases and J by 13 bases, with 15 bases between the two germline ends. From germline, CDR1 is MDHEN and CDR2 SYDVKM. The CDR3 covers 12 residues. For the CDR3, the DNA is TGTGCCAGCGCAGACAAGATTAGCCCCCTCCACTTT. This translates into CASADKISPLHF.

The rearrangement uses TRBV5-1 and TRBJ2-2; D gene ambiguous. CDR1 and CDR2 from the germline V gene are SGHRS and YFSETQ. Trimming took 4 bases from V and 2 from J, leaving 9 bases between them. This CDR3 is built from 14 residues. For the CDR3, the DNA is TGCGCCAGCAGCCCTTCCTCCAACACCGGGGAGCTGTTTTTT. Translation: CASSPSSNTGELFF.

The J gene is TRBJ1-6, the V gene TRBV14; 11 bases align to TRBD1. CDR1 and CDR2 (germline): SGHDN, FVKESK. This CDR3 has 19 amino acids. V was clipped by 0 bases and J by 2 bases; unmatched bases: 6. CDR3 sequence (DNA): TGTGCCAGCAGCCAAGAACACGGGACAGGGGGGACCTATAATTCACCCCTCCACTTT. It encodes CASSQEHGTGGTYNSPLHF.

This chain joins TRBV11-2 and TRBJ2-1; 7 bases fit TRBD1. V was clipped by 5 bases and J by 7 bases; unmatched bases: 11. The germline gives CDR1 SGHAT, CDR2 FQNNGV. The CDR3 covers 15 residues. CDR3 nucleotides: TGTGCCAGCAGCCCCCGGACAGGTTCTTGGAATGAGCAGTTCTTC. It codes for CASSPRTGSWNEQFF.

This chain joins TRBV18 and TRBJ2-3, with TRBD2 matching 9 bases. The CDR3 is made up of 16 amino acids. CDR1 is KGHSH and CDR2 is LQKENI in the germline V gene. The ends lost 3 bases at V and 1 base at J; junction bases unmatched: 5. CDR3 coding DNA: TGTGCCAGCTCACCTCTAGCGGGACAACGCACAGATACGCAGTATTTT. Its translation is CASSPLAGQRTDTQYF.

The V gene is TRBV5-1, the J gene TRBJ2-1; D perhaps matches TRBD1 (5 bases). From germline, CDR1 is SGHRS and CDR2 YFSETQ. Trimming removed 2 bases at V and 1 base at J, with 10 bases between. CDR3 length: 15 amino acids. The CDR3 region is CASSFLDRSYNEQFF. The CDR3 region has the DNA TGCGCCAGCAGCTTTCTTGACAGATCCTACAATGAGCAGTTCTTC.

V and J are TRBV6-5 and TRBJ1-6; D uncertain. The V end lost 6 bases, the J end lost 0 bases, and 12 bases lay between the germline ends. The CDR3 spans 16 residues. From germline, CDR1 is MNHEY and CDR2 SVGAGI. The CDR3 nucleotides read TGTGCCAGCAGATACACTGTGAGCTCCTATAATTCACCCCTCCACTTT. Its translation: CASRYTVSSYNSPLHF.

This clone has a handful of counts. The chain joins TRBV5-5 to TRBJ1-1, with D perhaps matching TRBD1 (6 bases). CDR3 size: 12 residues. The V gene lost 2 bases and the J gene lost 11 bases, with 13 bases spanning the gap. CDR1 is SGHKS, CDR2 YYEKEE, per germline (reference sequence). The CDR3 DNA is TGTGCCAGCAGCTTCCATGGGGGCCAGGCTTTCTTT. Translated, it gives CASSFHGGQAFF.

J is TRBJ1-1 and V is TRBV7-6; D gene unclear. Trimming took off 1 base at V and 4 bases at J, with 16 bases between the two ends. CDR3 length: 16 residues. The germline CDR1 and CDR2 sequences are SGHVS and FNYEAQ. CDR3 protein: CASSLGFGAGGTEAFF. The CDR3 DNA sequence: TGTGCCAGCAGCTTAGGATTTGGCGCGGGCGGCACTGAAGCTTTCTTT.

V usage is TRBV10-1 and J usage is TRBJ1-1; 8 nucleotides line up with TRBD1. The junction had 7 bases not matched to a gene; V was cut back by 8 bases and J by 5 bases. The CDR3 is 13 residues long. Germline CDR1 and CDR2: WNHNN and SYGVQD (reference sequence). This CDR3 reads CASQSNRGTEAFF. The CDR3 bases are TGCGCCAGCCAGTCAAACAGGGGGACTGAAGCTTTCTTT.

The rearrangement uses TRBV5-4 and TRBJ2-5, with D possibly being TRBD1 or TRBD2 (5 bases each). Trimming pared 2 bases from V and 5 bases from J, leaving 13 bases between. CDR1 and CDR2 (germline): SGHNT, YYREEE (reference sequence). The CDR3 is 14 amino acids. The CDR3, as DNA: TGTGCCAGCAGCTTATCTCAGGGACGGGAGACCCAGTACTTC. Its translation: CASSLSQGRETQYF.

V and J are TRBV18 and TRBJ2-7; 8 bases line up with TRBD1. After removal of 4 bases from V and 1 base from J, the junction contained 6 bases not matched to a gene. CDR1 is KGHSH, CDR2 LQKENI, per germline. This CDR3 is 15 amino acids long. The CDR3 DNA follows: TGTGCCAGCTCACTCGGACAGGGAAGATCCTACGAGCAGTACTTC. Its translation is CASSLGQGRSYEQYF. The whole variable domain, remainder taken from reference TRBV18 and TRBJ2-7, is NAGVMQNPRHLVRRRGQEARLRCSPMKGHSHVYWYRQLPEEGLKFMVYLQKENIIDESGMPKERFSAEFPKEGPSILRIQQVVRGDSAAYFCASSLGQGRSYEQYFGPGTRLTVT.

The V and J genes are TRBV5-6 and TRBJ2-1; TRBD1 matches 9 bases. The CDR3 contains 16 residues. After removal of 3 bases from V and 5 bases from J, the junction contained 9 bases not matched to a gene. CDR1 is SGHDT and CDR2 is YYEEEE in the germline V gene. The CDR3: CASSSLTGGSNNEQFF. CDR3 bases: TGTGCCAGCAGCTCGCTGACAGGGGGGTCTAACAATGAGCAGTTCTTC.

CDR3 sequence (DNA): TGTGCCAGCAGTGAAAATACAGGGGATGGCTACACCTTC. It specifies CASSENTGDGYTF. The V gene is TRBV6-1, the J gene TRBJ1-2; 7 bases are shared with TRBD1. Germline lookup yields CDR1 MNHNS and CDR2 SASEGT. The V gene end was trimmed by 2 bases and the J gene end by 6 bases; junction bases not matched to a gene: 3. This CDR3 has 13 residues.

This chain uses TRBV28 with TRBJ2-3; TRBD1 matches 7 bases. V shed 6 bases, J shed 5 bases, and the junction held 8 bases outside the gene matches. Germline CDR1 MDHEN, CDR2 SYDVKM. This CDR3 contains 14 residues. The CDR3 nucleotides are TGTGCCAGCAGCAGACAGGGTTCAATAGATACGCAGTATTTT. Its translation: CASSRQGSIDTQYF.

This rearrangement joins TRBV10-2 to TRBJ1-5, with TRBD1 identical over 9 bases. With V trimmed by 3 bases and J by 7 bases, 4 bases remained unmatched. Germline V CDR1 and CDR2: WSHSY, SAAADI. The CDR3 extends over 14 amino acids. The DNA for the CDR3 is TGCGCCAGCAGTGAACAGGGGGCGCGGCAGCCCCAGCATTTT. Protein: CASSEQGARQPQHF.

The chain recombines TRBV2 with TRBJ1-4; D is ambiguous. CDR1 and CDR2 from the germline V gene are SNHLY and FYNNEI. V was pared by 8 bases and J by 7 bases, with 5 bases between. The CDR3 is 10 amino acids. The CDR3 sequence is CASLGEKLFF. CDR3 nucleotide sequence: TGTGCCAGCCTTGGTGAAAAACTGTTTTTT. Filled out from reference TRBV2 and TRBJ1-4, the complete variable domain reads EPEVTQTPSHQVTQMGQEVILRCVPISNHLYFYWYRQILGQKVEFLVSFYNNEISEKSEIFDDQFSVERPDGSNFTLKIRSTKLEDSAMYFCASLGEKLFFGSGTQLSVL.